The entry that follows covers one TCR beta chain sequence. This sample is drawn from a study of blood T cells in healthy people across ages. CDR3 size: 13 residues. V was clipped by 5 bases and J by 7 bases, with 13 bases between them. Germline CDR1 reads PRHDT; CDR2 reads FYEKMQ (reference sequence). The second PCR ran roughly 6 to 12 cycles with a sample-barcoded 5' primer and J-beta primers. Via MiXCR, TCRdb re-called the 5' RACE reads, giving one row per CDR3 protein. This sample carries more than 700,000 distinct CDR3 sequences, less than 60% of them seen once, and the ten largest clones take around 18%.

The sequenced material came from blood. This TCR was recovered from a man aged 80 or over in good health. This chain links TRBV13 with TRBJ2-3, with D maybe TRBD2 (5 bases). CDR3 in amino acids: CASSVDYPYTQYF. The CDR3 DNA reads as TGTGCCAGCAGCGTAGACTACCCTTATACGCAGTATTTT.